This T cell receptor (beta chain) is drawn from a study of cytomegalovirus exposure and HLA in healthy donors. Study-wide context: Of 300 to 500 genotyped donors, about 80% grouped in the Caucasian-associated ancestry cluster.

With 60 Vbeta and 13 Jbeta primers, the PCR was carried out. TCRdb's table, derived via immunoSEQ multiplex PCR, lists solely in-frame clones and lacks some. The sample has under 200,000 clones, roughly 80% seen once. Germline V lookup: CDR1 LNHDA, CDR2 SQIVND (reference sequence). This CDR3 has 13 residues. V lost 6 bases and J lost 5, with 13 bases in between. Donors were ostensibly healthy at sampling, although undocumented immune exposures were probable. This clone appeared once. The sequencing input was PBMCs. This receptor was obtained from a male donor in good health and CMV-seropositive. The J gene is TRBJ1-2, the V gene TRBV19; D not certain. The CDR3 DNA reads as TGTGCCAGTAGCCCCCGGACTCCTTATGGCTACACCTTC. Translated, it gives CASSPRTPYGYTF.